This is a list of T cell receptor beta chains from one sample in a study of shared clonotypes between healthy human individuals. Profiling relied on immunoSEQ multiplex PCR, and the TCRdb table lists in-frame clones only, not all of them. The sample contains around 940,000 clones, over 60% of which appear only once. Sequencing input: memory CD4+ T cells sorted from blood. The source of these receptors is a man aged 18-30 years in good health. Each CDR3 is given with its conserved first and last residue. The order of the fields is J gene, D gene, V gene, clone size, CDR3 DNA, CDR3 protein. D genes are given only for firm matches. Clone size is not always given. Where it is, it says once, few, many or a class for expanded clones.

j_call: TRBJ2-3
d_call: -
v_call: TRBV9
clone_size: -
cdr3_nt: TGTGCCAGCAACGGGGGGCTGGCCACAGATACGCAGTATTTT
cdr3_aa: CASNGGLATDTQYF

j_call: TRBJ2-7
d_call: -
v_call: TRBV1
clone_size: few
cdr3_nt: TGCACCAGCAGCCAAGATCGGTACCCCTACGAGCAGTACTTC
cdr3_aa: CTSSQDRYPYEQYF

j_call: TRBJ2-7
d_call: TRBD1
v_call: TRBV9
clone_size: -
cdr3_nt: TGTGCCAGCAGCGTAGCGAGGACAGGGGAAGGCGAGCAGTACTTC
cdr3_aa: CASSVARTGEGEQYF

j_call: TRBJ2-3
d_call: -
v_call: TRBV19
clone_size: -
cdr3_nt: TGTGCCAGTAGCCGAAACCGGGACCCAAACACAGATACGCAGTATTTT
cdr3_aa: CASSRNRDPNTDTQYF

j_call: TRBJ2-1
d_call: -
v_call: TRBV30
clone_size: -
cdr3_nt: TGTGCCTGGAGTAACCGGGGTTACAATGAGCAGTTCTTC
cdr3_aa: CAWSNRGYNEQFF

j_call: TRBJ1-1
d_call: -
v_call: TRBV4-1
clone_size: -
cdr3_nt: TGCGCCAGCAGCCAAGAAGGGGCAGGGAGGTCTAAAGCTTTCTTT
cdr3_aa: CASSQEGAGRSKAFF

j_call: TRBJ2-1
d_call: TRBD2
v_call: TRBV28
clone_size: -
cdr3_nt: TGTGCCAGCAGTTCCTGGCGGACTAGCGGCCCCTACAATGAGCAGTTCTTC
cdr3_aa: CASSSWRTSGPYNEQFF

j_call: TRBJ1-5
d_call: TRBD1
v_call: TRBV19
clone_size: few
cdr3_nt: TGTGCCAGTAGACAGGGGGCGAGCAATCAGCCCCAGCATTTT
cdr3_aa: CASRQGASNQPQHF

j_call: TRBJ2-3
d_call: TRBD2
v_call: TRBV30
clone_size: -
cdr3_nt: TGTGCCTGTTCTTACGCGGGGGGAAATACGCAGTATTTT
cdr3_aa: CACSYAGGNTQYF

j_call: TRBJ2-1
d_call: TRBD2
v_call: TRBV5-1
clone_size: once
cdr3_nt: TGCGCCAGCAGCTCCTTCCTGACTAGCGGGAGTAACAATGAGCAGTTCTTC
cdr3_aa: CASSSFLTSGSNNEQFF

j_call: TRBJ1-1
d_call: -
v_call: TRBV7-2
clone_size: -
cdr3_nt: TGTGCCAGCAGCTTAGAGGGCACCCCCCTCACTGAAGCTTTCTTT
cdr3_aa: CASSLEGTPLTEAFF

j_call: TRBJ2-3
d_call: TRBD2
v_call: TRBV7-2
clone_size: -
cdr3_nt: TGTGCCAGCAGCTATCAGGGACTAGCGGGAGTTGGAGATACGCAGTATTTT
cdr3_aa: CASSYQGLAGVGDTQYF

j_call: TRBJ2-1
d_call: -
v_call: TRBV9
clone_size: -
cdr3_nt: TGTGCCAGCAGCGTAACTAGTATCGCTGAGCAGTTCTTC
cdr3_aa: CASSVTSIAEQFF

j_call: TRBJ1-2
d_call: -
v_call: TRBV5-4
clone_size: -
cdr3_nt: TGTGCCAGCAGCCCGGATTTGGGACGTCGGTATGGCTACACCTTC
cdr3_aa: CASSPDLGRRYGYTF

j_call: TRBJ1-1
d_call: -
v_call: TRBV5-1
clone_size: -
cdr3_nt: TGCGCCAGCAGGGAACGACCCGGGACGGAGATTGAAGCTTTCTTT
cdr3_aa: CASRERPGTEIEAFF

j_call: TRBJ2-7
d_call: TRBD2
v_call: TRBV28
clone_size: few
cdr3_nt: TGTGCCAGCAGTTTGGGAGGGAGGAACGAGCAGTACTTC
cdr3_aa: CASSLGGRNEQYF

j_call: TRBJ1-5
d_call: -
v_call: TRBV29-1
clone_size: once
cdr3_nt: TGCAGCGTTGAACAGGGACCCAATCAGCCCCAGCATTTT
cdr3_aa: CSVEQGPNQPQHF

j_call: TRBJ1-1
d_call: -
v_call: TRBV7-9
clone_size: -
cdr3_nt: TGTGCCAGCAGCTTCCCCGGAGGGGGCACTGAAGCTTTCTTT
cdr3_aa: CASSFPGGGTEAFF

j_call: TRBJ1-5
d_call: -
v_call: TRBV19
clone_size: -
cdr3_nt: TGTGCCAGTAGTATGTTGACAGGCAGGAGCAATCAGCCCCAGCATTTT
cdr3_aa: CASSMLTGRSNQPQHF

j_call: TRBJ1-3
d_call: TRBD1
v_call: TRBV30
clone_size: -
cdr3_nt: TGTGCCTGGAGTGTAGACAGGGGGTACACCATATATTTT
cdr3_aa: CAWSVDRGYTIYF

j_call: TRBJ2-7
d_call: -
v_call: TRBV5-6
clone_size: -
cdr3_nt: TGTGCCAGCAGCTTGCGGAGCCCAGGCTACGAGCAGTACTTC
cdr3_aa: CASSLRSPGYEQYF

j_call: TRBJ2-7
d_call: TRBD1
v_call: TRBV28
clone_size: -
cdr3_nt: TGTGCCAGCAGCCGGGGACAGGGCTACGAGCAGTACTTC
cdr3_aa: CASSRGQGYEQYF

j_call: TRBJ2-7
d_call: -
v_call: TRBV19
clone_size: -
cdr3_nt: TGTGCCAGTAGTGGCGTGGGGGGCCGAATCGAGCAGTACTTC
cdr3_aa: CASSGVGGRIEQYF

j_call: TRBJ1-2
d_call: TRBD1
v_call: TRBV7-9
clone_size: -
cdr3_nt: TGTGCCAGCGGCCGACTCGGGACAGGGACCCTCTATGGCTACACCTTC
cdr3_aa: CASGRLGTGTLYGYTF

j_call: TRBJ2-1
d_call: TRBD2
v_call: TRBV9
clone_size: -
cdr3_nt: TGTGCCAGCAGCGTAGCTACGAGGGCTAGCGGGGGTGAGCAGTTCTTC
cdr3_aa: CASSVATRASGGEQFF

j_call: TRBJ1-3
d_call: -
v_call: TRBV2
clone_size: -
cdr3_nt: TGTGCCAGCAGTGACGGGTTCTCTGGAAACACCATATATTTT
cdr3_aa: CASSDGFSGNTIYF

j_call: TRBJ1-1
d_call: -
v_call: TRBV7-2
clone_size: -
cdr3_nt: TGTGCCAGCAGCATTTCCACAGGCCACACTGAAGCTTTCTTT
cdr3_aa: CASSISTGHTEAFF

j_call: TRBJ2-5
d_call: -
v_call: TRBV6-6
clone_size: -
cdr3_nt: TGTGCCAGCAGTACCGGGGTCCAAGAGACCCAGTACTTC
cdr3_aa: CASSTGVQETQYF

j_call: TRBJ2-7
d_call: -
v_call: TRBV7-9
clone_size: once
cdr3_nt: TGTGCCAGCCCAAGGGGTGAAGAGCCCCCCTACGAGCAGTACTTC
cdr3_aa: CASPRGEEPPYEQYF

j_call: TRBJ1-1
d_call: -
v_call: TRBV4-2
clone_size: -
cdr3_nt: TGTGCCAGCAGCCAAGAGGAGGGGAGAAACACTGAAGCTTTCTTT
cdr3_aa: CASSQEEGRNTEAFF

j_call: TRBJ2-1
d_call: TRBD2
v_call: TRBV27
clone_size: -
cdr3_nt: TGTGCCAGCAGGAGAATACTAGCGGGGACTCCCAATGAGCAGTTCTTC
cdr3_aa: CASRRILAGTPNEQFF

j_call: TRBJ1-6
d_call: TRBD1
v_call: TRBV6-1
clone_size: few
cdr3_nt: TGTGCCAGCGGCCAACAGACAGGGGTGAATTCACCCCTCCACTTT
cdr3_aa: CASGQQTGVNSPLHF

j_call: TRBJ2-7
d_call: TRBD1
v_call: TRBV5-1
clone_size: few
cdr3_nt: TGCGCCAGCAGCCTGCGACAGGGGGATACCCTCGAGCAGTACTTC
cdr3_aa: CASSLRQGDTLEQYF

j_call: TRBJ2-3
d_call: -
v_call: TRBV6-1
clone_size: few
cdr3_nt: TGTGCCAGCAGTTATATAGCGGAAACGCAGTATTTT
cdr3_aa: CASSYIAETQYF

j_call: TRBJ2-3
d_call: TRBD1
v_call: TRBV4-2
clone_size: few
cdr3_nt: TGTGCCAGCAGCCAAGATGGGGCAGGGGGCGGGTCTGATACGCAGTATTTT
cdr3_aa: CASSQDGAGGGSDTQYF

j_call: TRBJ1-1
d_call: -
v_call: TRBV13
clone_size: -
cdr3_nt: TGTGCCAGCAGCTTAGGGACCCTTGGGAACACTGAAGCTTTCTTT
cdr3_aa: CASSLGTLGNTEAFF

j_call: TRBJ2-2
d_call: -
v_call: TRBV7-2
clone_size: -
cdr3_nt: TGTGCCAGCAGCTTATACTCAGGGGAAGGAGGGGAGCTGTTTTTT
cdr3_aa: CASSLYSGEGGELFF

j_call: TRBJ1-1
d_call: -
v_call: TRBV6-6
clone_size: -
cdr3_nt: TGTGCCAGCAGTTATTTAAGGGTCCCGAACACTGAAGCTTTCTTT
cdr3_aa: CASSYLRVPNTEAFF

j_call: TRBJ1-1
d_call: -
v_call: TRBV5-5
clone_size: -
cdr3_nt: TGTGCCAGCAGCTTGCGAAGGCTTCAGGGGAACACTGAAGCTTTCTTT
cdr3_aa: CASSLRRLQGNTEAFF

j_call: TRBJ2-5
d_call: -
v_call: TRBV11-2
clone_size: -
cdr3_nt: TGTGCCAGCAGCTTCGGGGCCGCGAGGGAGACCCAGTACTTC
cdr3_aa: CASSFGAARETQYF

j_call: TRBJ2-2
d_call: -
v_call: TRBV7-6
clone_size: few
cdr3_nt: TGTGCCAGCACCAACGGGGCCGCGAACACCGGGGAGCTGTTTTTT
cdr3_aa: CASTNGAANTGELFF

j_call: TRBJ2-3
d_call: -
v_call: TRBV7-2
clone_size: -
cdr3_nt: TGTGCCAGCAGCTTAATCGGGACAGATACGCAGTATTTT
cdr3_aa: CASSLIGTDTQYF

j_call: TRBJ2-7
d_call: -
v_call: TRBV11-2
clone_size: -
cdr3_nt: TGTGCCAGCAGCTGGGACTCCAACTACGAGCAGTACTTC
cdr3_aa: CASSWDSNYEQYF

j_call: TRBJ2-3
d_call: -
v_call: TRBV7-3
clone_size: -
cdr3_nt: TGTGCCAGCAGCTTAGCAGGCAGGCCCACAGATACGCAGTATTTT
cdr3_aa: CASSLAGRPTDTQYF

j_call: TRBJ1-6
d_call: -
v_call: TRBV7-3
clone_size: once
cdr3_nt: TGTGCCAGCAGCTTAAAAGGGACTCCCAATTCACCCCTCCACTTT
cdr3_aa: CASSLKGTPNSPLHF

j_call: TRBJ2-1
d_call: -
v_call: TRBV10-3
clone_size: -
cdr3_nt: TGTGCCATCAGGGGGGGAGTGGCCGATGAGCAGTTCTTC
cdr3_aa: CAIRGGVADEQFF

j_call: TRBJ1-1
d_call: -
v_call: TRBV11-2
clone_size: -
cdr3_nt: TGTGCCAGCAGCTTAGCCGGAACTGAAGCTTTCTTT
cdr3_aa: CASSLAGTEAFF

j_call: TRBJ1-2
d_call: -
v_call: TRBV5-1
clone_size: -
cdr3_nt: TGCGCCAGCAGCTTGGCCCCGACCCCTAAGCCTGATGGCTACACCTTC
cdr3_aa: CASSLAPTPKPDGYTF

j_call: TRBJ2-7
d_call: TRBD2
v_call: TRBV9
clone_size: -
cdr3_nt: TGTGCCAGCAGCGTCCGGACTAGCGGGGTCCACGAGCAGTACTTC
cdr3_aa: CASSVRTSGVHEQYF

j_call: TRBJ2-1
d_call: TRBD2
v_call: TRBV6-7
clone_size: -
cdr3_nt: TGTGCCAGCAGTTTAGTTAGCGGGGGGAAGGTAGATGAGCAGTTCTTC
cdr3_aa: CASSLVSGGKVDEQFF

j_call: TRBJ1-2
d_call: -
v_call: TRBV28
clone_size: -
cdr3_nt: TGTGCCAGCAGCCCTCGGACCTATGGCTACACCTTC
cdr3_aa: CASSPRTYGYTF

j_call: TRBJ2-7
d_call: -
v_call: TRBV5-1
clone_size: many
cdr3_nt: TGCGCCAGCAGTAGGGGCAGGGACTACGAGCAGTACTTC
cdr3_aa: CASSRGRDYEQYF

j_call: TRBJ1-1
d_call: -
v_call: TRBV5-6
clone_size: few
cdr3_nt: TGTGCCAGCAGCTTGCTCGCAGGGGCCGCTGAAGCTTTCTTT
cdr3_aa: CASSLLAGAAEAFF

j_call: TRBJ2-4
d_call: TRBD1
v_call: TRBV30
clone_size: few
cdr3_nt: TGTGCCTGGAGTCAAGTACAGGGGTCCAAAAACATTCAGTACTTC
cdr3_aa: CAWSQVQGSKNIQYF

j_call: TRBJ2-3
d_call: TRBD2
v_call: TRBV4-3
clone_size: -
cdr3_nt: TGCGCCAGCAGCCGGGGGACTAGCGGAAATCTGGTGGGAGATACGCAGTATTTT
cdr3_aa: CASSRGTSGNLVGDTQYF

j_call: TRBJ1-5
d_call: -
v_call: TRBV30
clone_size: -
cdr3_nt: TGTGCCTGGAGTGACGGTGGCAGAGGGAGCAATCAGCCCCAGCATTTT
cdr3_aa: CAWSDGGRGSNQPQHF

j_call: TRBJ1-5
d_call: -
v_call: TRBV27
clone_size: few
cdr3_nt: TGTGCCAGCAGCCCAAGTTTCAGGATTCGCAATCAGCCCCAGCATTTT
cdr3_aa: CASSPSFRIRNQPQHF

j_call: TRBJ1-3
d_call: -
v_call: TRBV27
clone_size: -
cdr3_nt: TGTGCCAGCAGTTTGACGGGCTCTGGAAACACCATATATTTT
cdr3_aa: CASSLTGSGNTIYF

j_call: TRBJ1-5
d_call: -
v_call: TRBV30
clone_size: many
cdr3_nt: TGTGCCTGGAGTGTCAAGGGTGTCGCGTTTAATCAGCCCCAGCATTTT
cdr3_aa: CAWSVKGVAFNQPQHF

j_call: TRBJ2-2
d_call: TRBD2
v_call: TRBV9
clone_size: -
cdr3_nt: TGTGCCAGCAACCAGGGAGCTAGCGGGCTGACCGGGGAGCTGTTTTTT
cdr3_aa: CASNQGASGLTGELFF